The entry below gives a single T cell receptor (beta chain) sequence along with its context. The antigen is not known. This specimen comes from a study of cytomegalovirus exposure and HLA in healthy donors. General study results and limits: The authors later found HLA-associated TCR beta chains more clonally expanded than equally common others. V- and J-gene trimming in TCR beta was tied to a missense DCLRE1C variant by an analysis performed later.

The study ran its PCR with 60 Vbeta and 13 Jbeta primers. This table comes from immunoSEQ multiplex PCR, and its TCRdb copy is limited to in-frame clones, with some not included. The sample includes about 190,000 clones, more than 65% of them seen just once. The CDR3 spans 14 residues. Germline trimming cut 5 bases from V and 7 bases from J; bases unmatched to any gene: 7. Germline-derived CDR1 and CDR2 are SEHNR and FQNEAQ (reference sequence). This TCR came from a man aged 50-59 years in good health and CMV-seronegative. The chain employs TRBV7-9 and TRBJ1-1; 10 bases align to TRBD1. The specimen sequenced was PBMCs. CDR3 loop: CASSATDRGIEAFF. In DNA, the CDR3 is TGTGCCAGCAGCGCGACGGACAGGGGGATTGAAGCTTTCTTT. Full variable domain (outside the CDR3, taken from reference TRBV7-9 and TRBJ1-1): DTGVSQNPRHKITKRGQNVTFRCDPISEHNRLYWYRQTLGQGPEFLTYFQNEAQLEKSRLLSDRFSAERPKGSFSTLEIQRTEQGDSAMYLCASSATDRGIEAFFGQGTRLTVV.